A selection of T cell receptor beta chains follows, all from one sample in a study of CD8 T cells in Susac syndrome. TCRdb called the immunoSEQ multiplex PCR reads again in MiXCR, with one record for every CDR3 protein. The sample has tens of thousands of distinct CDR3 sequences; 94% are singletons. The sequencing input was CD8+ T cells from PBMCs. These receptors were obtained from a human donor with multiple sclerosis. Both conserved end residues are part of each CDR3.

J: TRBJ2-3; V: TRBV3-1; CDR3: CASSPYGGGGTDTQYF
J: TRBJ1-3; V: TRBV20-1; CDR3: CSAMLGYGNTIYF
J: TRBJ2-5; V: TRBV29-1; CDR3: CSVAFFEGKETQYF
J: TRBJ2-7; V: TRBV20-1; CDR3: CSASTASYEQYF
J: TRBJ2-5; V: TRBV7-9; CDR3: CASSFSPGLETQYF
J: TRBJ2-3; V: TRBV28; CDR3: CASSGKVEATNTQYF
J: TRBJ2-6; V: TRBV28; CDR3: CASSFTWVSGANVLTF
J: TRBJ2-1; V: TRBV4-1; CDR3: CASSQTNEQFF
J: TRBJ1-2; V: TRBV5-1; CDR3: CASSQVRNTRGHLYGYTF
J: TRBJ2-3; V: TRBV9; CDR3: CASSVGSGTDTQYF
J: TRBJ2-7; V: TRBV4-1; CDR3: CASSQDPGTSDSYEQYF
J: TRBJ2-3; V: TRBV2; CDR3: CASSEVEGTSTDTQYF
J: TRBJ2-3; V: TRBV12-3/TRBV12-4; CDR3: CASSFFARDTQYF
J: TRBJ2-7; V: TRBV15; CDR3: CATRGGAHEQYF
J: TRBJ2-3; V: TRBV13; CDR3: CASSPRLAGDIDTQYF
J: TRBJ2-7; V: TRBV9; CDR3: CASSTSSSSYEQYF
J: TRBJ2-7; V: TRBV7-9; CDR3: CASSPRVGMKYEQYF
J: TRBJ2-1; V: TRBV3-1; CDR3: CASSQGPQRAGNEQFF
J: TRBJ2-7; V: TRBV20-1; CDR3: CSACQTSVHEQYF
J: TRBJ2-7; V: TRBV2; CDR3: CASRAQQGRPLYEQYF
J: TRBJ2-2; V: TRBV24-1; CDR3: CATSDLLGVTGELFF
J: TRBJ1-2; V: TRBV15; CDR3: CATSREGARDYGYTF
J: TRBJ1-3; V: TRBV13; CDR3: CASSGIGTGNTIYF
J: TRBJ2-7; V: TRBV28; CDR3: CASSQDRGDEQYF
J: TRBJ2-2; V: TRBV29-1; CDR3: CSVEGQGLELFF
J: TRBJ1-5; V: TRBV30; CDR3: CAWSADGNQPQHF
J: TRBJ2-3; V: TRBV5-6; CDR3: CASSQLTDTQYF
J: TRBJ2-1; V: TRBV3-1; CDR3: CASSQGERGYNEQFF